This TCR beta chain was captured by sequencing in a study of sequential checkpoint blockade in melanoma. Generated by immunoSEQ multiplex PCR, the TCRdb table keeps only in-frame clones and is missing some. The data contain approximately 5,000 clones, about 25% of them singletons. This clone has ten or more counts. As to treatment: randomized to nivolumab then ipilimumab (arm A) or the reverse (arm B). The CDR3 length is 16 residues. Trimming took 6 bases from V and 3 from J, leaving 21 bases between them. Germline values: CDR1 MNHEY, CDR2 SMNVEV (reference sequence). This specimen was tumor tissue (inferred from file names), taken from a patient given nivolumab and ipilimumab in sequence. This rearrangement joins TRBV27 to TRBJ2-7; D possibly uses TRBD1 or TRBD2 (5 bases each). This clonotype originated in a human donor with melanoma. As DNA, the CDR3 is TGTGCCAGCAGCGGGGCCCTAGCTCTAATTAACTACGAGCAGTACTTC. Its protein product is CASSGALALINYEQYF.